The 20 T cell receptor beta chains listed next were all sequenced from one sample in a study of cytomegalovirus exposure and HLA in healthy donors. The PCR employed 60 Vbeta primers together with 13 Jbeta primers. Repertoires were generated with immunoSEQ multiplex PCR, while TCRdb's copy carries only in-frame clones and drops some. There are under 35,000 clones in the sample; about 63% occur only once, and 20% to 25% lies in the top ten. Source material: PBMCs. These receptors were obtained from a man aged 45 to 65 in good health and CMV-seropositive.

This clone was recorded a few times. The CDR3 loop is CATSISRTIMETQYF. CDR3 nucleotides: TGTGCCACCAGCATCAGTCGGACAATTATGGAGACCCAGTACTTC. The J gene is TRBJ2-5, the V gene TRBV15, with TRBD1 as a possible D gene (5 bases). Germline assignment: CDR1 LNHNV and CDR2 YYDKDF (reference sequence). Trimming removed 4 bases at V and 5 bases at J, with 17 bases between. The CDR3 covers 15 residues.

This clone appeared a few times. J is TRBJ2-7 and V is TRBV6-6; 9 nucleotides align to TRBD1. After removal of 6 bases from V and 9 bases from J, the junction contained 12 bases not matched to a gene. The germline V gene has CDR1 MNHNY and CDR2 SVGAGI (reference sequence). This CDR3 contains 14 residues. CDR3 sequence reads: CASRHRDRASGQYF. The CDR3 DNA is TGTGCCAGCAGGCACCGGGACAGGGCGTCGGGGCAGTACTTC.

This chain uses TRBV6-1 with TRBJ2-6, with D uncertain. The CDR3 covers 15 residues. In germline, CDR1 is MNHNS, CDR2 SASEGT. V was cut by 6 bases and J by 0 bases, with 9 bases left in between. In DNA, the CDR3 is TGTGCCAGCAGCCAACAACGCTCTGGGGCCAACGTCCTGACTTTC. As protein: CASSQQRSGANVLTF.

This clone was observed a handful of times. V is TRBV9 and J is TRBJ1-1, with 8 positions matching TRBD1. Germline CDR1 SGDLS, CDR2 YYNGEE. V lost 5 bases to trimming and J lost 4 bases; unmatched junction nucleotides: 7. This CDR3 region has 14 residues. CDR3 coding DNA: TGTGCCAGCAGTTCCAGGGGGCTGGCCACTGAAGCTTTCTTT. Translated: CASSSRGLATEAFF.

The chain links TRBV5-1 to TRBJ1-4; D is uncertain. V was cut by 4 bases and J by 5 bases, with 12 bases left in between. The V gene's germline CDR1 is SGHRS and CDR2 YFSETQ. The CDR3 is made up of 14 amino acids. CDR3 sequence (DNA): TGCGCCAGCAGCCAAATCGGGGTAAATGAAAAACTGTTTTTT. Amino acids: CASSQIGVNEKLFF.

This CDR3 is CAWSDEVAVTQYF. The CDR3 DNA sequence: TGTGCCTGGAGTGACGAGGTAGCAGTGACCCAGTACTTC. The chain links TRBV30 to TRBJ2-5, with D uncertain. The CDR3 is 13 amino acids. Germline V lookup: CDR1 GTSNPN, CDR2 SVGIG (reference sequence). Trimming shortened V by 1 base and J by 7 bases, and 13 bases separated the two germline ends.

CDR3 residues: CASSEWGSGGTYNEQFF. CDR3 in DNA: TGCGCCAGCAGTGAGTGGGGTTCGGGGGGAACCTACAATGAGCAGTTCTTC. This chain links TRBV10-1 with TRBJ2-1; 7 bases map to TRBD2. V lost 1 base and J lost 2; bases outside the gene matches: 8. This CDR3 is built from 17 residues. CDR1 is WNHNN, CDR2 SYGVQD, per germline (reference sequence).

The gene calls are TRBV15 and TRBJ1-2; D is possibly TRBD1 (6 bases). Trimming stripped 5 bases from V and 10 bases from J, with 14 bases between. The CDR3 is made up of 12 amino acids. Germline CDR1 is LNHNV and CDR2 is YYDKDF (reference sequence). CDR3 amino acids: CATSLAQGYYTF. The CDR3 DNA reads as TGTGCCACCAGCTTAGCCCAGGGGTACTACACCTTC.

The J gene is TRBJ1-2, the V gene TRBV9, with TRBD1 matching 8 bases. Germline lookup yields CDR1 SGDLS and CDR2 YYNGEE. The J segment lost 7 bases and the V segment lost 3 bases, leaving 5 bases of the junction unmatched. CDR3 length: 13 residues. The CDR3 coding sequence is TGTGCCAGCAGCGAGGACAGGGTGGGTGGCTACACCTTC. It specifies CASSEDRVGGYTF.

The genes are TRBV18 and TRBJ2-7, with D unresolved. This CDR3 comprises 13 residues. Trimming stripped 3 bases from V and 3 bases from J, with 9 bases between. Germline V lookup: CDR1 KGHSH, CDR2 LQKENI. CDR3 bases: TGTGCCAGCTCACCGAGGAGATACTACGAGCAGTACTTC. This codes for CASSPRRYYEQYF.

The CDR3 loop reads CASSRTSGSSYNEQFF. In DNA form, the CDR3 reads TGTGCCAGCAGTAGGACTAGCGGGAGCTCCTACAATGAGCAGTTCTTC. V usage is TRBV6-4 and J usage is TRBJ2-1; 13 bases are a match to TRBD2. The CDR3 totals 16 residues. With V trimmed by 5 bases and J by 0 bases, 1 base remained unmatched. Germline V gene sequence: CDR1 MRHNA, CDR2 SNTAGT.

The chain combines TRBV4-3 with TRBJ1-4; D is undetermined. The length of the CDR3 is 16 residues. Germline-derived CDR1 and CDR2 are LGHNA and YSLEER. V shed 0 bases and J shed 4 bases, with 12 bases lying between them. The CDR3 loop is CASSQDREGDNEKLFF. The CDR3 nucleotides read TGCGCCAGCAGCCAAGATCGGGAAGGAGATAATGAAAAACTGTTTTTT.

The chain carries TRBV14 and TRBJ2-4; a weak D match, TRBD1 (7 bases). Germline loops: CDR1 SGHDN, CDR2 FVKESK. The CDR3 extends over 12 amino acids. V dropped 5 bases and J dropped 9 bases, with 11 bases sitting between them. This CDR3 is CASSAGQFIQYF. In DNA, the CDR3 is TGTGCCAGCAGCGCGGGACAGTTCATTCAGTACTTC.

This clone was picked up a small number of times. The CDR3: CASSQAGQGWLETQYF. The CDR3 DNA reads TGCGCCAGCAGCCAAGCCGGACAGGGGTGGTTGGAGACCCAGTACTTC. V usage is TRBV4-1 and J usage is TRBJ2-5; 9 nucleotides match TRBD1. V shed 1 base and J 5 bases; nucleotides not matched to a gene: 8. CDR1 is MGHRA and CDR2 is YSYEKL in the germline V gene. The CDR3 extends over 16 amino acids.

The chain recombines TRBV29-1 with TRBJ2-1; 9 bases fit TRBD2. The V gene's germline CDR1 is SQVTM and CDR2 ANQGSEA. This CDR3 is 13 amino acids long. The V segment lost 4 bases and the J segment 7 bases; nucleotides outside the gene matches: 5. CDR3 residues: CSVVAGGLNEQFF. CDR3 nucleotide sequence: TGCAGCGTTGTGGCGGGGGGGCTGAATGAGCAGTTCTTC.

J is TRBJ1-1 and V is TRBV5-6; 9 positions match TRBD1. Germline V gives CDR1 SGHDT, CDR2 YYEEEE. The length of the CDR3 is 15 residues. Trimming removed 2 bases from V and 0 bases from J; junction bases left unmatched: 2. CDR3 DNA: TGTGCCAGCAGCTTCGGGACAGGGATGAACACTGAAGCTTTCTTT. Its translation: CASSFGTGMNTEAFF.

This clone was picked up a small number of times. V usage is TRBV6-1 and J usage is TRBJ2-3, with 9 bases matching TRBD1. The CDR3 sequence is 14 residues long. Germline CDR1 is MNHNS and CDR2 is SASEGT. V lost 7 bases and J lost 0; bases outside the gene matches: 2. The CDR3 nucleotides are TGTGCCAGCAACGACAGGGGGAGCACAGATACGCAGTATTTT. Its protein product is CASNDRGSTDTQYF.

The V gene is TRBV30, the J gene TRBJ1-6, with D maybe TRBD1 (6 bases). The germline CDR1 and CDR2 sequences are GTSNPN and SVGIG (reference sequence). Trimming stripped 3 bases from V and 2 bases from J, with 20 bases between. The CDR3 spans 18 residues. The CDR3 sequence is CAWRAGTHRRTYNSPLHF. CDR3 in DNA: TGTGCCTGGAGAGCCGGGACACATAGACGCACCTATAATTCACCCCTCCACTTT.

V usage is TRBV5-4 and J usage is TRBJ2-1; 8 bases are a match to TRBD2. Germline V gene lookup returns CDR1 SGHNT and CDR2 YYREEE (reference sequence). V gave up 1 base and J gave up 1 base; unmatched junction bases: 1. The CDR3 runs to 15 residues. The CDR3 region has the DNA TGTGCCAGCAGCTTGCGGGGGGGATCCTACAATGAGCAGTTCTTC. This gives the protein CASSLRGGSYNEQFF. Combining the CDR3 with reference TRBV5-4 and TRBJ2-1 gives the whole variable domain ETGVTQSPTHLIKTRGQQVTLRCSSQSGHNTVSWYQQALGQGPQFIFQYYREEENGRGNFPPRFSGLQFPNYSSELNVNALELDDSALYLCASSLRGGSYNEQFFGPGTRLTVL.

V and J are TRBV4-1 and TRBJ1-5, with 7 bases fitting TRBD1. CDR3 length equals 15 residues. J gave up 6 bases and V 3 bases, and 8 bases lay outside the gene matches. Per the germline V gene, CDR1 is MGHRA and CDR2 is YSYEKL. CDR3 amino acids: CASSQLQGNRQPQHF. The CDR3 DNA sequence: TGCGCCAGCAGCCAGTTACAGGGGAACCGTCAGCCCCAGCATTTT.